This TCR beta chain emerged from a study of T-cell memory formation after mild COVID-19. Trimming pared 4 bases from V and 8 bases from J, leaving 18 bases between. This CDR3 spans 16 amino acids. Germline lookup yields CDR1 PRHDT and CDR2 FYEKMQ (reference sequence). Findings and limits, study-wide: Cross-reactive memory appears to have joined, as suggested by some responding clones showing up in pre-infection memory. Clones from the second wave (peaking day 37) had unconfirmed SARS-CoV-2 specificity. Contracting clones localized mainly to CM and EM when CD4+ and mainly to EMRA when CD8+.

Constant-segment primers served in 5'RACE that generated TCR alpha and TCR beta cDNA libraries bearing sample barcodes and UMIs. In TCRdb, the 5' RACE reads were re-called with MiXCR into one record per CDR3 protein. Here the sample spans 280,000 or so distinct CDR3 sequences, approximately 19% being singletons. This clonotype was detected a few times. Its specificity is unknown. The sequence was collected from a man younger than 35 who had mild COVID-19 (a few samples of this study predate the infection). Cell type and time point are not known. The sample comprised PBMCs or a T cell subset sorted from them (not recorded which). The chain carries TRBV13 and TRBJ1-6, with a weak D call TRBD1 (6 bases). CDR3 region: CASSSRPDSPYSPLHF. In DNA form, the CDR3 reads TGTGCCAGCAGCTCGAGACCGGACAGTCCATATTCACCCCTCCACTTT.